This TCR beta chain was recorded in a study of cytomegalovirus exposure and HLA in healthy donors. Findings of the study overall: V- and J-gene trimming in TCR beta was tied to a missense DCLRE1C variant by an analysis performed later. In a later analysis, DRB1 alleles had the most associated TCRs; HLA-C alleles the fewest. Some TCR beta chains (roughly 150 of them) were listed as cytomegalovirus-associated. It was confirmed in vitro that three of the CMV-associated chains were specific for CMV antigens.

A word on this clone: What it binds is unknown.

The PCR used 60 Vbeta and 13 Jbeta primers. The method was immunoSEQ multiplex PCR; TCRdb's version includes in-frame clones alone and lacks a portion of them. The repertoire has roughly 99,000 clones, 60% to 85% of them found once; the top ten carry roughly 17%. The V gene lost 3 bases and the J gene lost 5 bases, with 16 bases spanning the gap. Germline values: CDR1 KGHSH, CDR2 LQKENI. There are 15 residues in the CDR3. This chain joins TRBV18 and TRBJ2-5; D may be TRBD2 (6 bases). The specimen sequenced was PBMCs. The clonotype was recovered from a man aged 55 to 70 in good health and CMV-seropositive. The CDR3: CASSPTGLLGETQYF. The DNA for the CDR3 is TGTGCCAGCTCACCTACGGGACTCCTCGGGGAGACCCAGTACTTC.